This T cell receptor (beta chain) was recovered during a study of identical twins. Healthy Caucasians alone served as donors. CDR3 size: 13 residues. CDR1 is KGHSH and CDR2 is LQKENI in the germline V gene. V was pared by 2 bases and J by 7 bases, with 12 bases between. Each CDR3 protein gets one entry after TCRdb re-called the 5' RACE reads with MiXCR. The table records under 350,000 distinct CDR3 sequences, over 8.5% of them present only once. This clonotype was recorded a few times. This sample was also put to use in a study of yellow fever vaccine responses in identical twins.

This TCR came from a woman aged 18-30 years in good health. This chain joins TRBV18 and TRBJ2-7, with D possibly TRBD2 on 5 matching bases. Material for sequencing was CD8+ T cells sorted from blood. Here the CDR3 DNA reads TGTGCCAGCTCACCATCCAGGACTCGGGAGCAGTACTTC. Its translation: CASSPSRTREQYF.